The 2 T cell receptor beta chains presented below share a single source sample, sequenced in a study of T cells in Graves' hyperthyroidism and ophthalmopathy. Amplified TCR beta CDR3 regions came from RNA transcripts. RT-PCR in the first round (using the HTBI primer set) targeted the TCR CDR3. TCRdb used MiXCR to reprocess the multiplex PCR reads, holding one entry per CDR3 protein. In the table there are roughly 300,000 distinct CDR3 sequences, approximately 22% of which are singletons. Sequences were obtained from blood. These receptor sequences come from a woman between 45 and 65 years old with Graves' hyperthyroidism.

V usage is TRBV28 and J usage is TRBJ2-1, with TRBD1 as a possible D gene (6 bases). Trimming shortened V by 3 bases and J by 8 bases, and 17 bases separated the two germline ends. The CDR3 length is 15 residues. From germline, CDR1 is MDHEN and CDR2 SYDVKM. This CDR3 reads CASSFLTYRVDEQFF. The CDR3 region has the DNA TGTGCCAGCAGTTTTTTAACCTACAGGGTGGATGAGCAGTTCTTC.

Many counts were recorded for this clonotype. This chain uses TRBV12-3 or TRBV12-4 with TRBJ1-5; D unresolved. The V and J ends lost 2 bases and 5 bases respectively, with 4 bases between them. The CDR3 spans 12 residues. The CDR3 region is CASSLLHQPQHF. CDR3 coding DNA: TGTGCCAGCAGTTTATTGCATCAGCCCCAGCATTTT.